These 29 T cell receptor beta chains share one sample of origin, sequenced in a study of blood T cell repertoires in COVID-19. Sequencing was performed with immunoSEQ multiplex PCR; in TCRdb, only in-frame clones are kept and a portion is missing. Of about 240,000 clones in the sample, approximately 85% were seen once. The source material was peripheral blood. The source is a woman aged 55-70 years with active or convalescent COVID-19.

The gene calls are TRBV19 and TRBJ1-1; weak D call: TRBD1 (5 bases). The CDR3 has 14 residues. Trimming took 9 bases from V and 6 from J, leaving 20 bases between them. Germline CDR1 reads LNHDA; CDR2 reads SQIVND (reference sequence). The CDR3 DNA reads as TGTGCCAGCAGCCCCGGGACTAGCTTGTCTGAAGCTTTCTTT. It is translated as CASSPGTSLSEAFF.

A single count supports this clone. V usage is TRBV2 and J usage is TRBJ1-4; TRBD1 matches at 7 bases. V gave up 7 bases and J gave up 7 bases; unmatched junction bases: 9. The CDR3 sequence is 14 residues long. CDR1 and CDR2 (germline): SNHLY, FYNNEI. The CDR3 loop reads CASKSQGPGEKLFF. DNA of the CDR3: TGTGCCAGCAAATCACAGGGGCCCGGTGAAAAACTGTTTTTT.

The rearrangement links TRBV7-9 to TRBJ1-4, with TRBD1 as a possible D gene (6 bases). The CDR3 has 12 residues. Germline V gene sequence: CDR1 SEHNR, CDR2 FQNEAQ (reference sequence). V gave up 4 bases and J gave up 7 bases, with 7 bases separating them. The CDR3 reads CASSWGLEKLFF. CDR3 bases: TGTGCCAGCAGCTGGGGGCTTGAAAAACTGTTTTTT.

The chain combines TRBV7-8 with TRBJ1-6; possibly TRBD1 for D (5 bases). The V end lost 2 bases, the J end lost 7 bases, and 15 bases lay between the germline ends. This CDR3 contains 16 residues. Per germline, CDR1 SGHVS and CDR2 FQNEAQ. CDR3 nucleotide sequence: TGTGCCAGCAGCTTAAGCAGGGCCGGTCCAAATTCACCCCTCCACTTT. Protein: CASSLSRAGPNSPLHF.

The sample holds one count of this clone. J is TRBJ2-3 and V is TRBV15, with TRBD2 matching 10 bases. CDR3 length: 17 residues. Germline CDR1 reads LNHNV; CDR2 reads YYDKDF (reference sequence). The V segment lost 4 bases and the J segment 3 bases; nucleotides outside the gene matches: 10. The CDR3 protein is CATSTGRTSGKTDTQYF. CDR3 sequence (DNA): TGTGCCACCAGCACAGGTAGGACTAGCGGAAAAACAGATACGCAGTATTTT.

This clone came up once. The V call is TRBV29-1, the J call TRBJ2-7; 8 positions match TRBD2. Germline V gene sequence: CDR1 SQVTM, CDR2 ANQGSEA. V was clipped by 5 bases and J by 3 bases; unmatched bases: 6. This CDR3 has 13 residues. CDR3 in DNA: TGCAGCGTTAACGGGGGGGCCAGCTACGAGCAGTACTTC. Translating gives CSVNGGASYEQYF.

The chain uses TRBV21-1 and TRBJ1-3. TRBV21-1 is a known pseudogene. This CDR3 has 17 amino acids. CDR3 protein: CASSKVASRGSGNTIYF. The CDR3 DNA reads TGTGCCAGCAGCAAAGTAGCCAGTCGAGGCTCTGGAAACACCATATATTTT.

This clone occurred a few times. The rearrangement joins TRBV6-6 to TRBJ1-1; 9 nucleotides align to TRBD1. The V and J ends lost 6 bases and 4 bases, in that order; junction bases with no gene match: 6. The CDR3 sequence is 14 residues long. In germline, CDR1 is MNHNY, CDR2 SVGAGI (reference sequence). This CDR3 is CASSLDRGSTEAFF. Here the CDR3 DNA reads TGTGCCAGCAGCCTGGACAGGGGTAGCACTGAAGCTTTCTTT.

The chain is built from TRBV6-4 and TRBJ2-1; 8 bases match TRBD2. J lost 2 bases, V lost 6 bases, and 6 bases had no gene match. CDR3 length equals 15 residues. CDR1 is MRHNA and CDR2 is SNTAGT in the germline V gene. This CDR3 reads CASSLWRGAYNEQFF. Written as DNA, the CDR3 is TGTGCCAGCAGCCTCTGGCGGGGGGCCTACAATGAGCAGTTCTTC.

This clone occurred a few times. This chain links TRBV2 with TRBJ2-2, with TRBD2 as a possible D gene (6 bases). V was shortened by 7 bases and J by 7 bases, with 16 bases between the two germline ends. Per germline, CDR1 SNHLY and CDR2 FYNNEI. This CDR3 has 14 residues. CDR3 in DNA: TGTGCCAGCACCAGGGACTGGACTGACGGGGAGCTGTTTTTT. It is translated as CASTRDWTDGELFF.

The J gene is TRBJ1-5, the V gene TRBV6-5; D not certain. CDR3 length: 13 amino acids. V shed 8 bases and J shed 1 base, with 9 bases lying between them. CDR1 is MNHEY, CDR2 SVGAGI, per germline. In DNA form, the CDR3 reads TGTGCCAGCCTCCAGGTGAGCAATCAGCCCCAGCATTTT. Translating gives CASLQVSNQPQHF.

The CDR3: CASSPRTGGLGTNTEAFF. The CDR3 DNA follows: TGTGCCAGCAGCCCCAGAACCGGGGGGCTTGGAACCAACACTGAAGCTTTCTTT. The rearrangement uses TRBV7-2 and TRBJ1-1; D perhaps matches TRBD1 (6 bases). The V end lost 5 bases, the J end lost 2 bases, and 24 bases lay between the germline ends. Germline V gene sequence: CDR1 SGHTA, CDR2 FQGNSA. The CDR3 extends over 18 amino acids. The full variable domain, in which reference TRBV7-2 and TRBJ1-1 provide the parts outside the CDR3, is GAGVSQSPSNKVTEKGKDVELRCDPISGHTALYWYRQSLGQGLEFLIYFQGNSAPDKSGLPSDRFSAERTGGSVSTLTIQRTQQEDSAVYLCASSPRTGGLGTNTEAFFGQGTRLTVV.

A note on this clone: Since a much larger clone is just one base distant, this may be a read error. The chain employs TRBV7-3 and TRBJ1-1; weak D call: TRBD1 (5 bases). Looked up from germline, CDR1 is SGHTA and CDR2 is FQGTGA. V dropped 5 bases and J dropped 0 bases, with 7 bases sitting between them. The CDR3 has 13 amino acids. CDR3 coding DNA: TGTGCCAGCAGCGCAGGGTTGAACACTGAAGCTTTCTTT. It yields the protein CASSAGLNTEAFF.

The chain links TRBV19 to TRBJ1-3; D is perhaps TRBD1 (5 bases). The CDR3 covers 16 residues. From germline, CDR1 is LNHDA and CDR2 SQIVND (reference sequence). The V end lost 7 bases, the J end lost 0 bases, and 16 bases lay between the germline ends. The CDR3 bases are TGTGCCAGTACCCCGTATGGACACTACTCTGGAAACACCATATATTTT. Its protein product is CASTPYGHYSGNTIYF.

V and J are TRBV30 and TRBJ1-2; possibly TRBD1 for D (5 bases). Trimming removed 2 bases at V and 4 bases at J, with 8 bases between. Germline V gives CDR1 GTSNPN, CDR2 SVGIG (reference sequence). The CDR3 totals 12 residues. The CDR3 loop is CAWSSTGYGYTF. The CDR3 DNA follows: TGTGCCTGGAGTTCAACAGGCTATGGCTACACCTTC.

The V and J genes are TRBV11-2 and TRBJ2-2; D remains ambiguous. There are 14 residues in the CDR3. The V gene lost 0 bases and the J gene lost 7 bases, with 9 bases spanning the gap. Germline V gene sequence: CDR1 SGHAT, CDR2 FQNNGV. This chain's CDR3 is CASSLDRHLGELFF. CDR3 coding DNA: TGTGCCAGCAGCTTAGACCGACATCTCGGGGAGCTGTTTTTT.

This clone came up a few times. The chain links TRBV4-1 to TRBJ2-2; D uncertain. Trimming cost V 0 bases and J 6 bases, with 8 bases left between them. The germline V gene encodes CDR1 MGHRA and CDR2 YSYEKL. There are 14 residues in the CDR3. The DNA for the CDR3 is TGCGCCAGCAGCCAAGATATTTCAGCCGGGGAGCTGTTTTTT. As protein: CASSQDISAGELFF.

The J gene is TRBJ2-5, the V gene TRBV7-2, with D tentatively TRBD2 (7 bases). Trimming cost V 2 bases and J 13 bases, with 14 bases left between them. This CDR3 spans 12 amino acids. Germline V gene data show CDR1 as SGHTA and CDR2 as FQGNSA. The CDR3 protein is CASSLSGGARYF. CDR3 nucleotide sequence: TGTGCCAGCAGCTTAAGTGGGGGGGCGCGGTACTTC.

The chain couples TRBV5-5 to TRBJ2-2; 8 bases match TRBD1. Germline-derived CDR1 and CDR2 are SGHKS and YYEKEE (reference sequence). This CDR3 is 15 amino acids long. J was trimmed by 1 base and V by 4 bases; bases with no gene match: 3. The CDR3: CASSAGTGNTGELFF. The CDR3 DNA sequence: TGTGCCAGCAGCGCTGGGACAGGGAACACCGGGGAGCTGTTTTTT.

This chain joins TRBV5-1 and TRBJ1-1, with a tentative D call TRBD1 (5 bases). Germline loops: CDR1 SGHRS, CDR2 YFSETQ. V lost 0 bases and J 0 bases, leaving 12 bases between the germline ends. CDR3 length equals 16 residues. In DNA form, the CDR3 reads TGCGCCAGCAGCTTGGTGCCAGGGCCCATGAACACTGAAGCTTTCTTT. It yields the protein CASSLVPGPMNTEAFF.

V usage is TRBV30 and J usage is TRBJ2-3; 7 bases match TRBD1. Germline V gene data show CDR1 as GTSNPN and CDR2 as SVGIG (reference sequence). The ends lost 4 bases at V and 2 bases at J; junction bases unmatched: 9. The CDR3 spans 15 residues. The CDR3 sequence: CAWTQQGTLTDTQYF. The CDR3 DNA follows: TGTGCCTGGACCCAACAGGGGACACTCACAGATACGCAGTATTTT.

CDR3 nucleotides: TGTGCCAGCAGCCTACGGGACACCTTTGATGGCTACACCTTC. Translation gives CASSLRDTFDGYTF. The V call is TRBV7-9, the J call TRBJ1-2; a possible D gene is TRBD1 (6 bases). V lost 5 bases to trimming and J lost 6 bases, with 16 bases between them. The CDR3 covers 14 residues. Per germline, CDR1 SEHNR and CDR2 FQNEAQ (reference sequence).

The chain has TRBV5-8 and TRBJ2-1; D unclear. V was trimmed by 1 base and J by 9 bases, leaving 8 bases between them. Germline V CDR1 and CDR2: SGHTS, YDEGEE. The length of the CDR3 is 12 residues. The CDR3 bases are TGTGCCAGCAGCTTGCAACTCGGTGAGCAGTTCTTC. It translates to CASSLQLGEQFF.

The sample holds one count of this clone. The V and J genes are TRBV18 and TRBJ1-1; the match to TRBD1 covers 10 bases. V dropped 6 bases and J dropped 0; count of bases not matched to a gene: 10. Germline V gene sequence: CDR1 KGHSH, CDR2 LQKENI. The CDR3 is 17 residues long. CDR3 amino acids: CASSGPDRGSLNTEAFF. Here the CDR3 DNA reads TGTGCCAGCTCGGGGCCGGACAGGGGGTCGTTGAACACTGAAGCTTTCTTT. Full variable domain (outside the CDR3, taken from reference TRBV18 and TRBJ1-1): NAGVMQNPRHLVRRRGQEARLRCSPMKGHSHVYWYRQLPEEGLKFMVYLQKENIIDESGMPKERFSAEFPKEGPSILRIQQVVRGDSAAYFCASSGPDRGSLNTEAFFGQGTRLTVV.

This chain links TRBV6-5 with TRBJ1-1; D possibly corresponds to TRBD1 (5 bases). CDR3 size: 13 residues. Germline V lookup: CDR1 MNHEY, CDR2 SVGAGI. Trimming cost V 10 bases and J 0 bases, with 12 bases left between them. The CDR3 DNA sequence: TGTGCCACTGGGGCTTTTATGAACACTGAAGCTTTCTTT. Amino acid sequence: CATGAFMNTEAFF.

The genes are TRBV6-5 and TRBJ1-4; 9 bases match TRBD1. V was pared by 6 bases and J by 11 bases, with 10 bases of the junction left unmatched. There are 14 residues in the CDR3. Germline V lookup: CDR1 MNHEY, CDR2 SVGAGI. CDR3 in DNA: TGTGCCAGCAGCCCGGACAGGGGAAGTGGGAAACTGTTTTTT. It translates to CASSPDRGSGKLFF.

V and J are TRBV5-1 and TRBJ2-5, with 8 bases fitting TRBD2. V shed 6 bases, J shed 1 base, and the junction held 8 bases outside the gene matches. Per germline, CDR1 SGHRS and CDR2 YFSETQ. The CDR3 contains 15 residues. CDR3 in amino acids: CASTENSGVQETQYF. Written as DNA, the CDR3 is TGCGCCAGCACCGAGAATAGCGGGGTCCAAGAGACCCAGTACTTC.

The rearrangement joins TRBV2 to TRBJ1-1; TRBD1 matches at 7 bases. Germline assignment: CDR1 SNHLY and CDR2 FYNNEI. The CDR3 is 15 residues long. V lost 4 bases, J lost 1 base, and 6 bases stayed unmatched. Written as DNA, the CDR3 is TGTGCCAGCAGTGGAGGGGGCTGGAGGAACACTGAAGCTTTCTTT. It codes for CASSGGGWRNTEAFF. The complete variable domain, with remaining parts taken from reference TRBV2 and TRBJ1-1, reads EPEVTQTPSHQVTQMGQEVILRCVPISNHLYFYWYRQILGQKVEFLVSFYNNEISEKSEIFDDQFSVERPDGSNFTLKIRSTKLEDSAMYFCASSGGGWRNTEAFFGQGTRLTVV.

V is TRBV5-5 and J is TRBJ1-1; D uncertain. V lost 2 bases, J lost 7 bases, and 12 bases lay in between. Germline CDR1 is SGHKS and CDR2 is YYEKEE (reference sequence). The length of the CDR3 is 13 residues. The CDR3 coding sequence is TGTGCCAGCAGCTTTTGGAGGCTCAGTGAAGCTTTCTTT. Translation gives CASSFWRLSEAFF.